This T cell receptor (beta chain) was observed in a study of T-cell memory formation after mild COVID-19. Background on the study: The TCR clusters were mostly specific to one donor.

As concerns this clonotype: The antigen remains unidentified.

This CDR3 is built from 17 residues. The germline V gene encodes CDR1 KGHDR and CDR2 SFDVKD. Trimming cost V 3 bases and J 0 bases; bases outside gene matches: 6. Study results and caveats: The study found contracting CD4+ clones mainly in CM and EM and contracting CD8+ clones in EMRA. The study found balanced CD4/CD8 in clones contracting day 15 to 85 and a CD4+ lean in later expanders.

5'RACE primed from the constant segment yielded TCR alpha and TCR beta cDNA libraries bearing sample barcodes and UMIs. TCRdb recomputed calls from the 5' RACE reads with MiXCR, one row per CDR3 protein. The sample has around 440,000 distinct CDR3 sequences, roughly 20% seen once; the top ten hold roughly an eighth. This chain uses TRBV24-1 with TRBJ2-3, with 9 bases matching TRBD2. The TCR sequence derives from an adult woman who had mild COVID-19 (a few samples of this study predate the infection). Cell type and time point are not known. Sequencing was done on a sample of PBMCs or a T cell subset sorted from them (not recorded which). CDR3 sequence: CATSDPSSGASTDTQYF. As DNA, the CDR3 is TGTGCCACCAGTGATCCGTCTAGCGGGGCTAGCACAGATACGCAGTATTTT.